This TCR beta chain is drawn from a study of cytomegalovirus exposure and HLA in healthy donors. The CDR3 extends over 16 amino acids. Deletions cut 3 bases from V and 5 bases from J, with 17 bases between. CDR1 and CDR2 (germline): ENHRY, SYGVKD. Whole-study findings and limits: CMV antigen specificity of three CMV-associated chains was confirmed in vitro.

13 Jbeta primers and 60 Vbeta primers were used for the PCR. Some clones are missing from TCRdb's copy, which holds only in-frame ones; the method was immunoSEQ multiplex PCR. The sample gives more than 150,000 clones, about 85% of which show up once; 2% to 2.5% is in the top ten. On this clone: Antigen unknown.

The chain has TRBV10-3 and TRBJ2-1, with D perhaps TRBD1 (5 bases). The sequenced sample consisted of PBMCs. The TCR originated in a woman between 18 and 29 years old in good health and CMV-seronegative. The CDR3 sequence is CAISEFDSPPNNEQFF. DNA of the CDR3: TGTGCCATCAGTGAATTCGACAGTCCCCCTAACAATGAGCAGTTCTTC.